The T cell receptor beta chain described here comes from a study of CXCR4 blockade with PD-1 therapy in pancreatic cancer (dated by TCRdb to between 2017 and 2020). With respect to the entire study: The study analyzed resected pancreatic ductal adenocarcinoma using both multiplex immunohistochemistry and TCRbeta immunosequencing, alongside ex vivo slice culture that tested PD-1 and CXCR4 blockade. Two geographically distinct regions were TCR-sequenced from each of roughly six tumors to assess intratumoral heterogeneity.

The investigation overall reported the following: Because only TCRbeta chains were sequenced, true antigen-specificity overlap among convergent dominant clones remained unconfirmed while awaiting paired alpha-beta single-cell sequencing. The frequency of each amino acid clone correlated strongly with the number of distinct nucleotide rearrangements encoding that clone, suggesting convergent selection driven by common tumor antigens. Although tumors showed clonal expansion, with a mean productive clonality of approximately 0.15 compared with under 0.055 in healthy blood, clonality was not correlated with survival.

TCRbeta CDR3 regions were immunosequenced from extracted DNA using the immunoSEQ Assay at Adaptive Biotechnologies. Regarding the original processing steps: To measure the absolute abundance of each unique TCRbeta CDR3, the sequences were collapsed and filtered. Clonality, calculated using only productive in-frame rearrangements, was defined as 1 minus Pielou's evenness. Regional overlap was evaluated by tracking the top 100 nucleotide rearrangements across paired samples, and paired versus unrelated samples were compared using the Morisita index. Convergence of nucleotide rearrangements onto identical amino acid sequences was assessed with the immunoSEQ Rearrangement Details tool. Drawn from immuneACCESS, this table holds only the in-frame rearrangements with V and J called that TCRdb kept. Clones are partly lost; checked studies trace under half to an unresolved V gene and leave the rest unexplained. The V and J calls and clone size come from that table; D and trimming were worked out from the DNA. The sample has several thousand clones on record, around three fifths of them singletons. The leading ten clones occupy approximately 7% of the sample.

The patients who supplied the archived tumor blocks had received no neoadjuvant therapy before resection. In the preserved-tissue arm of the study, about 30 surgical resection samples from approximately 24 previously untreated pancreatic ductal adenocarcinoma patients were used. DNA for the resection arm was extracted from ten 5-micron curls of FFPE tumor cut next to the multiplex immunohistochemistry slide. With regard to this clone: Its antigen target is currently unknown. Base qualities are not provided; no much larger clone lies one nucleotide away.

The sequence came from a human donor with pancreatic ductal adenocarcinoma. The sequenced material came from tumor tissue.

The CDR3 has the sequence CASSPLSGGKWSEAFF. The bases read TGTGCCAGCAGTCCCCTCTCGGGGGGGAAGTGGTCTGAAGCTTTCTTT. Rearrangement joined TRBV28 to TRBJ1-1; the D gene is perhaps TRBD1, on 5 matching bases. The CDR3 runs 16 residues from the cysteine to the phenylalanine. The read is trimmed to its CDR3 DNA, 48 bases read in frame from base 1. Based on the germline V gene, the CDR1 and CDR2 sequences are MDHEN and SYDVKM. Trimming removed 5 bases from V and 6 bases from J, leaving 22 bases between the germline ends.